The 4 T cell receptor beta chains reported below all come from one sample, sequenced in a study of T cells expressing NK-cell markers. Reprocessing the 5' RACE reads, TCRdb reports a single entry for every CDR3 protein and omits DNA. The sample data list some 410,000 distinct CDR3 sequences. The sample comprised blood T cells: a sorted CD56 or NKG2C T cell subset, CD4+ or CD8+ T cells, or bulk PBMC T cells (not recorded which). The receptors were sampled from a woman aged 18-70 years in good health.

The chain couples TRBV11-2 to TRBJ2-5; lacking DNA, the TRBD1 call made by TCRdb goes unchecked. The CDR3 runs to 15 residues. The germline gives CDR1 SGHAT, CDR2 FQNNGV. This CDR3 is CASSLDGQGQETQYF.

The gene calls are TRBV7-3 and TRBJ2-1; TCRdb selects TRBD2, and the lack of DNA leaves this call unchecked. Germline-derived CDR1 and CDR2 are SGHTA and FQGTGA. The CDR3 runs 15 residues. The CDR3 region is CASSTSGGAYNEQFF.

The rearrangement joins TRBV14 to TRBJ2-1. Per germline, CDR1 SGHDN and CDR2 FVKESK. The CDR3 is made up of 12 amino acids. The CDR3 region is CASSHGLNEQFF.

The genes are TRBV12-3 or TRBV12-4 and TRBJ1-2; the D call from TCRdb, TRBD1, cannot be confirmed without DNA. The CDR3 consists of 13 residues. CDR3 sequence: CASSVGRGNGYTF.